These 7 T cell receptor beta chains share one sample of origin, sequenced in a study of technical replicates of blood from a handful of donors. TCRdb keeps only in-frame clones here, not all; method: immunoSEQ multiplex PCR. The sample consists of over 55,000 clones, roughly 95% of them appearing once. Sequenced input: PBMCs. Receptors originate from a human donor in good health. Some clones in this sample may be carry-over from other donors' samples.

This clone was seen a handful of times. This chain joins TRBV5-6 and TRBJ2-4; D may be TRBD2 (5 bases). Germline V CDR1 and CDR2: SGHDT, YYEEEE. CDR3 length equals 13 residues. The V gene lost 0 bases and the J gene lost 8 bases, with 9 bases spanning the gap. The CDR3 spells CASSLAGEDIQYF. The CDR3 nucleotides are TGTGCCAGCAGCTTGGCCGGGGAAGACATTCAGTACTTC.

This chain links TRBV6-1 with TRBJ2-1; TRBD2 matches at 13 bases. Trimming took 4 bases from V and 4 from J; bases not matched to a gene: 4. CDR3 length: 16 residues. Per germline, CDR1 MNHNS and CDR2 SASEGT. CDR3: CASSVGTSGKYNEQFF. The CDR3 DNA is TGTGCCAGCAGTGTTGGGACTAGCGGGAAGTACAATGAGCAGTTCTTC.

The chain recombines TRBV10-3 with TRBJ1-2, with D uncertain. The germline gives CDR1 ENHRY, CDR2 SYGVKD. CDR3 size: 13 residues. With 2 bases removed from V and 3 bases from J, the gap between germline ends came to 7 bases. The CDR3 coding sequence is TGTGCCATCAGTGAGCCGGGTCACTATGGCTACACCTTC. Protein sequence: CAISEPGHYGYTF.

This chain uses TRBV6-1 with TRBJ2-1; TRBD1 is a possible D gene (6 bases). The CDR3 extends over 13 amino acids. Between the trimmed V and J ends, which lost 3 bases and 8 bases, there was a span of 11 bases. Germline values: CDR1 MNHNS, CDR2 SASEGT. In DNA, the CDR3 is TGTGCCAGCAGTGATACAGGGTTTTATGAGCAGTTCTTC. Residues: CASSDTGFYEQFF.

This clone appeared a single time. In DNA form, the CDR3 reads TGTGCCAGCAATGCGGCTCTTTCACCCCTCCACTTT. Encoded protein: CASNAALSPLHF. The rearrangement links TRBV6-5 to TRBJ1-6; D remains ambiguous. Trimming left V 7 bases short and J 9 bases short, with 10 bases between. CDR1 is MNHEY, CDR2 SVGAGI, per germline. The length of the CDR3 is 12 residues.

The chain has TRBV5-4 and TRBJ1-2, with 9 bases that match TRBD1. The CDR3 totals 13 residues. Trimming took 1 base from V and 8 from J; bases not matched to a gene: 3. CDR1 is SGHNT and CDR2 is YYREEE in the germline V gene (reference sequence). The CDR3 nucleotides are TGTGCCAGCAGCTTGACAGGGGGCGCCGGCTACACCTTC. It encodes CASSLTGGAGYTF.

This chain joins TRBV18 and TRBJ1-6, with a possible D match to TRBD1 (5 bases). Germline V gene lookup returns CDR1 KGHSH and CDR2 LQKENI. The ends were cut back, 3 bases at V and 10 bases at J, with 19 bases in the middle. The CDR3 extends over 16 amino acids. The CDR3 loop is CASSPPGDPTRSPLHF. CDR3 sequence (DNA): TGTGCCAGCTCACCCCCGGGGGATCCTACGCGGTCACCCCTCCACTTT.